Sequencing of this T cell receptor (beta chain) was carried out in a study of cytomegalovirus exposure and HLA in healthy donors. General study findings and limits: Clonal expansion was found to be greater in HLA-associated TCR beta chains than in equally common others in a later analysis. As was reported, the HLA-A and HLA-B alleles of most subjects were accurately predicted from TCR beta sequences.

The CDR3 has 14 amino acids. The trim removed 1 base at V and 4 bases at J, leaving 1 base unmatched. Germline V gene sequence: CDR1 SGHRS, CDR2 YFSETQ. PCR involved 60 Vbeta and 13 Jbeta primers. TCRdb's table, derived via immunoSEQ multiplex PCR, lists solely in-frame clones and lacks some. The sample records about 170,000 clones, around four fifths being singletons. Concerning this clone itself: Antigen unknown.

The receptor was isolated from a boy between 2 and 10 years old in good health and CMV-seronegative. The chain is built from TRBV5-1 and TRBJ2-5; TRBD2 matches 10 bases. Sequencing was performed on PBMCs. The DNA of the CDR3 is TGCGCCAGCAGCTTGCTAGCGGGAGTAGAGACCCAGTACTTC. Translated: CASSLLAGVETQYF.